Each of the 23 T cell receptor beta chains below was sequenced from the same sample in a study of metastatic and nonmetastatic thyroid tumors. TCRdb re-processed the PCR reads through MiXCR. The sample includes 100,000 or so clones, under 15% of them seen just once. Patients underwent thyroid surgery, and none had received any treatment before it. Sequences were obtained from blood. These receptors were taken from a female donor with papillary thyroid cancer or a benign thyroid nodule (not recorded which). Some clones in this sample may be carry-over from other donors' samples.

This clone was observed many times. This chain links TRBV28 with TRBJ2-7, with D hard to call. V lost 7 bases, J lost 1 base, and 11 bases lay in between. CDR3 size: 13 residues. Germline CDR1 and CDR2: MDHEN and SYDVKM. The CDR3 here is CASTPSPSYEQYF. As DNA, the CDR3 is TGTGCCAGCACCCCCTCCCCTTCCTACGAGCAGTACTTC.

This clone was counted many times. J is TRBJ2-1 and V is TRBV7-8; no reliable D call. CDR1 and CDR2 (germline): SGHVS, FQNEAQ. Trimming pared 5 bases from V and 15 bases from J, leaving 20 bases between. The CDR3 has 13 residues. The CDR3 DNA reads as TGTGCCAGCAGCCCCCCGAGGATCTCTTCTTTGTTCTTC. Protein sequence: CASSPPRISSLFF. Based on the CDR3 plus reference TRBV7-8 and TRBJ2-1, the full variable domain is GAGVSQSPRYKVAKRGQDVALRCDPISGHVSLFWYQQALGQGPEFLTYFQNEAQLDKSGLPSDRFFAERPEGSVSTLKIQRTQQEDSAVYLCASSPPRISSLFFGPGTRLTVL.

This clone was observed many times. The CDR3 sequence is CASSDVGLAGGNTDTQYF. For the CDR3, the DNA is TGTGCCAGCAGTGACGTCGGACTAGCGGGGGGGAACACAGATACGCAGTATTTT. The chain links TRBV6-4 to TRBJ2-3, with 15 bases identical to TRBD2. V was pared by 2 bases and J by 2 bases, with 5 bases of the junction left unmatched. The germline CDR1 and CDR2 sequences are MRHNA and SNTAGT. This CDR3 region has 18 residues.

This clone was seen ten or more times. A much more abundant neighbour one base away suggests this may be a read error. Additional DNA sequences in this sample encode the identical CDR3. V usage is TRBV6-1 and J usage is TRBJ2-7, with 7 bases lining up with TRBD2. The CDR3 length is 15 residues. V was pared by 1 base and J by 1 base, with 4 bases of the junction left unmatched. Per germline, CDR1 MNHNS and CDR2 SASEGT. CDR3 nucleotides: TGTGCCAGCAGTGAAGGGGGGGGGTGGTCCTACGAGCAGTACTTC. Translating gives CASSEGGGWSYEQYF.

About this clone itself: A much larger clone sits a single nucleotide away, making a read error possible. The gene calls are TRBV12-3 or TRBV12-4 and TRBJ2-3, with unresolved D. The CDR3 runs 15 residues. Trimming stripped 7 bases from V and 6 bases from J, with 20 bases between. The CDR3 DNA sequence: TGTGCCAGCACCCCCTGGCCTCCCCAAGCTGATACGCAGTATTTT. It specifies CASTPWPPQADTQYF.

This clone came up a few times. At the DNA level, this CDR3 is encoded by other sequences in the same sample as well. J is TRBJ2-3 and V is TRBV12-3 or TRBV12-4, with 7 positions matching TRBD2. Unmatched junction bases numbered 5, after V lost 3 bases and J lost 2 bases. The CDR3 has 15 amino acids. CDR3 region: CASSFGLAVTDTQYF. CDR3 nucleotides: TGTGCCAGCAGTTTTGGTCTAGCGGTCACAGATACGCAGTATTTT.

This clone was observed at least ten times. The genes are TRBV7-2 and TRBJ2-1, with 8 bases aligning to TRBD2. Germline-derived CDR1 and CDR2 are SGHTA and FQGNSA. Trimming removed 6 bases from V and 0 bases from J; junction bases left unmatched: 10. The CDR3 is 17 amino acids. The CDR3 loop is CASREPRGGSSYNEQFF. The DNA for the CDR3 is TGTGCCAGCAGAGAGCCCCGGGGGGGAAGCTCCTACAATGAGCAGTTCTTC.

This clone was found a few times. Just one base apart from a much larger clone, this may be a read error. The chain employs TRBV20-1 and TRBJ2-1; no clear D gene. Germline assignment: CDR1 DFQATT and CDR2 SNEGSKA (reference sequence). Between the trimmed V and J ends, which lost 1 base and 10 bases, there was a span of 11 bases. The CDR3 runs 12 residues. The DNA for the CDR3 is TGCAGTGCTAGAGCGGGCCCACGGGAGCAGTTCTTC. Translated, it gives CSARAGPREQFF.

This chain links TRBV3-1 with TRBJ2-3; D may be TRBD1 (5 bases). V gave up 0 bases and J gave up 6 bases, with 22 bases separating them. The CDR3 is 18 residues long. Germline CDR1 reads LGHDT; CDR2 reads YNNKEL (reference sequence). The CDR3 DNA is TGTGCCAGCAGCCAAGAAGCATCCGGCAGGGTGGGTTGGGATACGCAGTATTTT. Translated: CASSQEASGRVGWDTQYF.

This clone was seen repeatedly, ten times or more. J is TRBJ1-6 and V is TRBV6-5; D unresolved. This CDR3 contains 13 residues. V gave up 0 bases and J gave up 6 bases, with 3 bases separating them. Germline V gene data show CDR1 as MNHEY and CDR2 as SVGAGI. In DNA form, the CDR3 reads TGTGCCAGCAGTTACTCGGGTAATTCACCCCTCCACTTT. It specifies CASSYSGNSPLHF.

This clone occurred a few times. Since a much larger clone is just one base distant, this may be a read error. The chain couples TRBV6-4 to TRBJ2-3; D not certain. The germline V gene encodes CDR1 MRHNA and CDR2 SNTAGT. This CDR3 comprises 16 residues. V lost 0 bases, J lost 3 bases, and 13 bases lay in between. The DNA for the CDR3 is TGTGCCAGCAGTGACTCCCCTCAGTCGAGAACAGATACGCAGTATTTT. It yields the protein CASSDSPQSRTDTQYF.

This clone was observed at least ten times. CDR3 nucleotides: TGTGCCAGCAGTGAGGAGACAGGTCCCTACGAGCAGTACTTC. It codes for CASSEETGPYEQYF. V is TRBV2 and J is TRBJ2-7; D may be TRBD1 (6 bases). Germline assignment: CDR1 SNHLY and CDR2 FYNNEI. Trimming removed 3 bases at V and 2 bases at J, with 11 bases between. The CDR3 covers 14 residues.

This clone was recorded at least ten times. This chain connects TRBV11-2 to TRBJ2-5, with a possible D match to TRBD2 (5 bases). The V gene's germline CDR1 is SGHAT and CDR2 FQNNGV. The CDR3 is 19 residues long. V was shortened by 0 bases and J by 0 bases, with 20 bases between the two germline ends. The CDR3 reads CASSLEEGRGRIYQETQYF. The CDR3 region has the DNA TGTGCCAGCAGCTTAGAAGAGGGCAGAGGAAGGATTTACCAAGAGACCCAGTACTTC.

This clone has only a few counts. Being one base from a much bigger clone, this may be a read error. The chain has TRBV5-8 and TRBJ1-1, with D possibly matching TRBD1 (6 bases). Germline-derived CDR1 and CDR2 are SGHTS and YDEGEE. Trimming stripped 5 bases from V and 5 bases from J, with 13 bases between. The CDR3 is made up of 13 amino acids. CDR3 region: CASRRYRVTEAFF. In DNA form, the CDR3 reads TGTGCCAGCAGGAGGTACAGGGTGACTGAAGCTTTCTTT.

This clone was counted many times. The V and J genes are TRBV11-2 and TRBJ2-6; unclear D gene. The CDR3 is 15 amino acids. Germline CDR1 and CDR2: SGHAT and FQNNGV. V was cut by 5 bases and J by 3 bases, with 11 bases left in between. CDR3 DNA sequence: TGTGCCAGCAGCCAGAACAGAGGTGGGGCCAACGTCCTGACTTTC. Translating gives CASSQNRGGANVLTF.

The count of this clone is one. A read error may account for a junction end that differs from germline. CDR3 nucleotide sequence: TGTGCCAGCAGGGTCCGGTACGCCGGCACCGTGGAGCTGTTTTTT. As protein: CASRVRYAGTVELFF. The chain is built from TRBV3-1 and TRBJ2-2, with no clear D. Germline lookup yields CDR1 LGHDT and CDR2 YNNKEL (reference sequence). The CDR3 contains 15 residues.

This clone was detected many times. With a much larger clone just one base away, this may be a read error. This same CDR3 is encoded by further DNA sequences in the sample. The CDR3 region is CASGTRQHEHF. CDR3 DNA: TGCGCCAGCGGTACCCGACAGCACGAGCATTTT. V gene TRBV27 combines with J gene TRBJ1-5; tentative D call: TRBD1 (5 bases). This CDR3 comprises 11 residues. Germline V lookup: CDR1 MNHEY, CDR2 SMNVEV (reference sequence).

A few counts support this clone. Since a much larger clone is just one base distant, this may be a read error. The same CDR3 can be traced to other DNA sequences in this sample. As DNA, the CDR3 is TGTGCAAGCAGTGCGACAGGGGGCCTTACTGAAGCTTTCTTT. Translation: CASSATGGLTEAFF. This sequence joins TRBV12-3 or TRBV12-4 and TRBJ1-1; 10 bases align to TRBD1. The CDR3 has 14 residues.

For this clone: The same CDR3 is also encoded by other DNA sequences in this sample. The chain uses TRBV4-2 and TRBJ2-1; the match to TRBD2 covers 12 bases. Per the germline V gene, CDR1 is LGHNA and CDR2 is YNFKEQ. The junction had 1 base not matched to a gene; V was cut back by 0 bases and J by 4 bases. The CDR3 has 16 residues. CDR3 in DNA: TGTGCCAGCAGCCAAGAACTAGCGGGGGGTTACAATGAGCAGTTCTTC. This gives the protein CASSQELAGGYNEQFF.

The chain carries TRBV2 and TRBJ2-7; 8 bases match TRBD1. The germline V gene encodes CDR1 SNHLY and CDR2 FYNNEI. V lost 7 bases and J lost 6; bases outside the gene matches: 5. The CDR3 covers 12 residues. This CDR3 is CASMTDRGEQYF. Written as DNA, the CDR3 is TGTGCCAGCATGACTGACAGGGGCGAGCAGTACTTC.

On this clone: One end of the junction does not line up with germline, which may come from a read error. CDR3 region: CAISHSSALYEQYF. The CDR3 DNA reads TGTGCCATCAGCCACTCTAGCGCCCTCTACGAGCAGTACTTC. The chain links TRBV11-2 to TRBJ2-7; TRBD2 might be the D (6 bases). The CDR3 runs to 14 residues. Germline assignment: CDR1 SGHAT and CDR2 FQNNGV.

Many counts were recorded for this clone. The chain's CDR3 is CASSLALAGENEQYF. The DNA for the CDR3 is TGTGCCAGCAGCTTAGCCCTAGCGGGGGAAAACGAGCAGTACTTC. The V and J genes are TRBV7-9 and TRBJ2-7; 10 bases are shared with TRBD2. The CDR3 has 15 residues. CDR1 and CDR2 (germline): SEHNR, FQNEAQ (reference sequence). The V and J ends lost 0 bases and 5 bases, in that order; junction bases with no gene match: 4.

To note about this clone: Just one base apart from a much larger clone, this may be a read error. This chain uses TRBV6-1 with TRBJ2-3; D is possibly TRBD1 or TRBD2 (5 bases each). Germline V gene lookup returns CDR1 MNHNS and CDR2 SASEGT. CDR3 length: 15 amino acids. V was shortened by 5 bases and J by 8 bases, with 20 bases between the two germline ends. The CDR3 sequence is CASSQTRGVGGTQYF. In nucleotides, the CDR3 is TGTGCCAGCAGTCAAACTAGAGGGGTAGGAGGTACGCAGTATTTT.